These T cell receptor beta chains were read from a single sample in a study of blood T cell repertoires in COVID-19. The data were produced by immunoSEQ multiplex PCR, yet TCRdb's version contains in-frame clones alone and is incomplete. The sample consists of approximately 230,000 clones, approximately 79% of them appearing once. What was sequenced was peripheral blood. Every receptor here comes from a woman of 80 years or more with active or convalescent COVID-19. CDR3s include the opening cysteine and the closing phenylalanine or tryptophan. The D gene is left open where the match is weak. Clone size is shown for a subset of rows, as once, few, many or a class of expanded clone.

D: NA; size: NA; V: TRBV4-1; J: TRBJ1-2; CDR3: CASSQDLLGGIRLGYTF; DNA: TGCGCCAGCAGCCAAGATCTTCTAGGAGGGATCCGGCTCGGCTACACCTTC
D: NA; size: NA; V: TRBV10-1; J: TRBJ2-3; CDR3: CASSQTLTSDTQYF; DNA: TGCGCCAGCAGCCAAACTCTTACCTCCGATACGCAGTATTTT
D: NA; size: NA; V: TRBV5-4; J: TRBJ1-2; CDR3: CASGSQRIGYTF; DNA: TGTGCCAGCGGTTCCCAGCGTATAGGCTACACCTTC
D: NA; size: NA; V: TRBV12-3/TRBV12-4; J: TRBJ2-2; CDR3: CASSLSGGGELFF; DNA: TGTGCCAGCAGTTTATCCGGGGGCGGGGAGCTGTTTTTT
D: NA; size: NA; V: TRBV7-2; J: TRBJ2-3; CDR3: CASSPSRLASDTQYF; DNA: TGTGCCAGCAGCCCGTCCCGGCTAGCGTCGGATACGCAGTATTTT
D: NA; size: NA; V: TRBV9; J: TRBJ2-5; CDR3: CASSVGGIDQETQYF; DNA: TGTGCCAGCAGCGTAGGAGGTATAGATCAAGAGACCCAGTACTTC
D: NA; size: NA; V: TRBV28; J: TRBJ2-1; CDR3: CASSLGGVNYNEQFF; DNA: TGTGCCAGCAGTTTGGGCGGGGTAAATTACAATGAGCAGTTCTTC
D: NA; size: NA; V: TRBV10-3; J: TRBJ2-1; CDR3: CAIRPDTPPRHEQFF; DNA: TGTGCCATCAGACCAGACACCCCCCCCCGGCATGAGCAGTTCTTC
D: NA; size: NA; V: TRBV18; J: TRBJ2-1; CDR3: CASSPGPASESEQFF; DNA: TGTGCCAGCTCACCGGGTCCAGCCTCGGAGTCGGAGCAGTTCTTC
D: NA; size: NA; V: TRBV6-5; J: TRBJ2-7; CDR3: CASGQGYEQYF; DNA: TGTGCCAGCGGTCAGGGATACGAGCAGTACTTC
D: TRBD1; size: NA; V: TRBV19; J: TRBJ1-1; CDR3: CASSPTDREGNTEAFF; DNA: TGTGCCAGTAGCCCCACGGACAGGGAGGGGAACACTGAAGCTTTCTTT
D: TRBD1; size: NA; V: TRBV5-1; J: TRBJ1-1; CDR3: CASSLAGGQVGTEAFF; DNA: TGCGCCAGCAGCTTGGCAGGCGGACAGGTGGGGACTGAAGCTTTCTTT
D: TRBD1; size: NA; V: TRBV15; J: TRBJ1-1; CDR3: CATSRLGGQGGTEAFF; DNA: TGTGCCACCAGCAGATTGGGGGGACAGGGGGGCACTGAAGCTTTCTTT
D: TRBD1; size: NA; V: TRBV28; J: TRBJ1-1; CDR3: CASPPSGQGITYQNTEAFF; DNA: TGTGCCAGCCCACCTTCGGGACAGGGTATAACCTACCAGAACACTGAAGCTTTCTTT
D: TRBD1; size: few; V: TRBV10-3; J: TRBJ2-7; CDR3: CAIRDSQGAGYEQYF; DNA: TGTGCCATCAGGGACTCACAGGGGGCTGGCTACGAGCAGTACTTC
D: NA; size: NA; V: TRBV4-2; J: TRBJ2-1; CDR3: CASSQEWAGINEQFF; DNA: TGTGCCAGCAGCCAAGAATGGGCAGGGATCAATGAGCAGTTCTTC
D: TRBD2; size: once; V: TRBV5-4; J: TRBJ2-3; CDR3: CASSLGSGGRTDTQYF; DNA: TGTGCCAGCAGCTTGGGGAGCGGGGGGCGCACAGATACGCAGTATTTT
D: TRBD2; size: NA; V: TRBV5-1; J: TRBJ2-7; CDR3: CASSLEVGGPSYEQYF; DNA: TGCGCCAGCAGCTTGGAGGTGGGAGGGCCCTCCTACGAGCAGTACTTC
D: TRBD1; size: NA; V: TRBV6-5; J: TRBJ1-1; CDR3: CASRDRGRNTEAFF; DNA: TGTGCCAGCAGAGACAGGGGGCGAAACACTGAAGCTTTCTTT
D: TRBD1; size: once; V: TRBV28; J: TRBJ1-4; CDR3: CASDRAHNEKLFF; DNA: TGTGCCAGCGACAGGGCCCATAATGAAAAACTGTTTTTT
D: TRBD1; size: NA; V: TRBV6-5; J: TRBJ1-3; CDR3: CASTGPGNTIYF; DNA: TGTGCCTCGACAGGGCCTGGAAACACCATATATTTT
D: NA; size: NA; V: TRBV27; J: TRBJ2-5; CDR3: CASSLRGQETQYF; DNA: TGTGCCAGCAGTTTACGGGGCCAAGAGACCCAGTACTTC
D: TRBD2; size: once; V: TRBV7-2; J: TRBJ2-1; CDR3: CASSLAGLAGSSYNEQFF; DNA: TGTGCCAGCAGCTTAGCCGGACTAGCGGGAAGCTCCTACAATGAGCAGTTCTTC
D: TRBD2; size: NA; V: TRBV2; J: TRBJ2-7; CDR3: CASSFAGGVYEQYF; DNA: TGTGCCAGCAGCTTTGCGGGAGGGGTCTACGAGCAGTACTTC
D: NA; size: NA; V: TRBV5-1; J: TRBJ1-3; CDR3: CASSLAGQDSGNTIYF; DNA: TGCGCCAGCAGCTTGGCGGGACAAGACTCTGGAAACACCATATATTTT
D: NA; size: NA; V: TRBV5-1; J: TRBJ1-4; CDR3: CASSLEGLNNEKLFF; DNA: TGCGCCAGCAGCTTGGAGGGGCTCAATAATGAAAAACTGTTTTTT
D: NA; size: NA; V: TRBV5-1; J: TRBJ2-2; CDR3: CASRSLSGVPNTGELFF; DNA: TGCGCCAGCCGAAGTTTGTCAGGGGTCCCGAACACCGGGGAGCTGTTTTTT
D: NA; size: NA; V: TRBV28; J: TRBJ1-3; CDR3: CASTKSGPTSSGNTIYF; DNA: TGTGCCAGCACAAAAAGTGGTCCTACGAGCTCTGGAAACACCATATATTTT
D: NA; size: NA; V: TRBV30; J: TRBJ2-1; CDR3: CAWIRTGVQAEQFF; DNA: TGTGCCTGGATTCGGACGGGAGTGCAGGCTGAGCAGTTCTTC
D: NA; size: NA; V: TRBV7-9; J: TRBJ2-3; CDR3: CASSFAAGSTDTQYF; DNA: TGTGCCAGCAGCTTCGCGGCAGGGAGCACAGATACGCAGTATTTT
D: TRBD2; size: NA; V: TRBV6-5; J: TRBJ2-7; CDR3: CASKPGLAGALHF; DNA: TGTGCCAGCAAACCGGGACTAGCGGGAGCTTTGCACTTC
D: NA; size: NA; V: TRBV18; J: TRBJ2-7; CDR3: CASSPNYDSYEQYF; DNA: TGTGCCAGCTCACCCAATTACGACAGTTACGAGCAGTACTTC
D: TRBD1; size: NA; V: TRBV18; J: TRBJ1-5; CDR3: CASSRERQGAGQPQHF; DNA: TGTGCCAGCTCACGAGAACGACAGGGGGCAGGTCAGCCCCAGCATTTT
D: NA; size: NA; V: TRBV20-1; J: TRBJ2-1; CDR3: CSARARGEQFF; DNA: TGCAGTGCTAGGGCCCGGGGAGAGCAGTTCTTC
D: NA; size: NA; V: TRBV7-8; J: TRBJ2-1; CDR3: CASSLSLSSSREQFF; DNA: TGTGCCAGCAGCCTATCCCTCTCTAGCTCTCGTGAGCAGTTCTTC